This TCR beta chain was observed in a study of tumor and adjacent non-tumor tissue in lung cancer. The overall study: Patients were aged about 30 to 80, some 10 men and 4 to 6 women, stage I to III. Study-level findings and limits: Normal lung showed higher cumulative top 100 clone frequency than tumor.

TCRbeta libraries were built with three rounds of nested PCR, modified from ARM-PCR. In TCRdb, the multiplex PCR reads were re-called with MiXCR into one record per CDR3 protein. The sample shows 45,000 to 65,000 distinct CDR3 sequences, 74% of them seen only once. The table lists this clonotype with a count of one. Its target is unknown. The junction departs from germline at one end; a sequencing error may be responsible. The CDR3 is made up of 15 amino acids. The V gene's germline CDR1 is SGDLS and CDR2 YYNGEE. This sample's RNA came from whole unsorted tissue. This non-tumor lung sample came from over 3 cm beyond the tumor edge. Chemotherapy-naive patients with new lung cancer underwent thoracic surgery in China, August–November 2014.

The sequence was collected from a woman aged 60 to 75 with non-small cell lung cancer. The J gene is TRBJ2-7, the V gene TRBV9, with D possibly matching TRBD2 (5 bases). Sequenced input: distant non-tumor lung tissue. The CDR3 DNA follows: TGTGCCAGCAGTGTAGGTCCGGGGAACTCCTACGAGCAGTACTTC. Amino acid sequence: CASSVGPGNSYEQYF.